The T cell receptor (beta chain) described here comes from a study of PD-L1 blockade in urothelial cancer (dated by TCRdb to 2016 to 2017). Study-wide context: All patients started therapy around 2014 and received atezolizumab 1,200 mg intravenously every 3 weeks. About 90% of the 29 patients were males with bladder-origin urothelial cancer, and about two thirds of the roughly 30 reported a prior smoking history. An ECOG performance status of 0 or 1 was recorded for the patients, and 0 to 3 prior chemotherapy regimens had been received by the patients. Blood samples were analyzed at two time points: 3 weeks after treatment start (second dose) and 6 weeks after treatment start. Blood samples gave median yields of about 150,000 T cells and over 80,000 unique TCRs, along with a median clonality of around 0.08. The study, an exploratory multi-omic analysis, examined somatic, immune and clinical correlates of response to PD-L1 blockade with atezolizumab in urothelial cancer. Pretreatment tumor samples, along with matched peripheral blood serially collected before and after atezolizumab treatment, were subjected to TCR sequencing. Durable clinical benefit was defined as a progression-free survival longer than 6 months, and TCR features were additionally tested against progression-free survival and overall survival. In the same patients who had TCR sequencing, pretreatment tumors also underwent whole exome sequencing and RNA sequencing. Durable clinical benefit was achieved by nine patients but not by the remaining 20. Pretreatment blood TCR-seq was available for about 27 patients, at least one posttreatment blood collection was obtained for roughly 24 patients, and tumor TCR-seq was available for roughly 24 patients. The investigation overall reported the following: A pretreatment peripheral blood TCR clonality below the median was linked to improved progression-free and overall survival. Patients with durable benefit showed greater expansion of tumor-associated TCR clones in peripheral blood 3 weeks after starting treatment (n ≈ 21, p = 0.022). Small sample size (n ≈ 29) and many exploratory analyses mean the results are intended to be hypothesis-generating.

To note about this clone: Its antigen remains undetermined. Base qualities were left out, and no much larger clone turns up one base away.

Synthetic TCR analog templates were spiked into each PCR so that absolute template abundance could be estimated from read counts. The immunoSEQ assay used bias-controlled V and J gene primers to amplify TCRbeta CDR3 regions from genomic DNA. Sequencing of rearranged TCRbeta segments was done at approximately 20X coverage. On the study's bioinformatics: Clustering was used to correct sequencing errors, and CDR3s were annotated against IMGT to assign V, D and J genes. Downstream analyses used only productive TCRbeta rearrangements and left out out-of-frame or stop-codon sequences. To compute clonality, Shannon entropy was normalized by the log of the number of unique productive sequences and then subtracted from one. Fisher's exact test with Benjamini-Hochberg correction, using a cutoff of adjusted p below 0.01, was how clones that differed between time points or between blood and tumor were identified. TCRdb retrieved this table from immuneACCESS and kept in-frame rearrangements only. Not all clones are present; in checked studies, unresolved V genes account for under half, and no reason is known for the remainder. V, J and clone size reflect that table, while D and trimming were determined from the DNA. The table for this sample lists some 74,000 clones; approximately 86% of them were counted only once. In total, the top ten clones hold about 6.2% of the sample.

In the paper's terms, the time point label means: pretreatment peripheral blood. A cohort of about 30 patients with locally advanced or metastatic urothelial carcinoma, treated at Memorial Sloan Kettering on a trial protocol, was included. Peripheral blood mononuclear cells were collected pretreatment and during treatment, at between 1 and 8 total time points per patient. The Qiagen DNeasy Blood extraction kit was used to purify genomic DNA from total PBMCs and tumor samples. PBMCs were collected pretreatment and during treatment, and were isolated and stored as previously described. V is cut back by 7 bases and J by 4 bases, with 7 bases in the junction unmatched. The CDR3 measures 14 amino acids from cysteine to phenylalanine. The only DNA kept is the CDR3, 42 bases in frame from the first base. CDR1 MRHNA and CDR2 SNTAGT were looked up in the germline V gene.

This TCR derives from a man aged 40-55 years with urothelial cancer. Sequenced here: PBMCs, sampled around atezolizumab (anti-PD-L1) treatment. The sequence is built from TRBV6-4 and TRBJ1-5, with 7 junctional bases fitting TRBD1. In nucleotide form, the sequence is TGTGCCAGCATGGACAGGACGTGGAATCAGCCCCAGCATTTT. The resulting protein is CASMDRTWNQPQHF.